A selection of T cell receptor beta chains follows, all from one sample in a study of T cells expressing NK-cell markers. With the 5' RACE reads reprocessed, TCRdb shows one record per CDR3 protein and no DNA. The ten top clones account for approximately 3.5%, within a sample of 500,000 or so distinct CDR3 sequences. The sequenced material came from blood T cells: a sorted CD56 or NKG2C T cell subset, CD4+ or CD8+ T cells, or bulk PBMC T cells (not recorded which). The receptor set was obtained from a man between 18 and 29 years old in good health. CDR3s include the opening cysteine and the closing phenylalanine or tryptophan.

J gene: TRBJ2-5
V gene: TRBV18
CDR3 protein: CASSYNLEKTQYF

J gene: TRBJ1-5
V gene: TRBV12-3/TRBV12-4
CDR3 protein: CASKAGGQGQPQHF

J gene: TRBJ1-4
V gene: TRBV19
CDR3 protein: CASRLTGGAAEVFFF

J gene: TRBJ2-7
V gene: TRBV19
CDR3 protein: CASSVGQEPFYEQYF

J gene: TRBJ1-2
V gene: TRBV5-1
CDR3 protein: CASSLEWQGDYGYTF

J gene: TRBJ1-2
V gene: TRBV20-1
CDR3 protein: CSARSDHSNYGYTF

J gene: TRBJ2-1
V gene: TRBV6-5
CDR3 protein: CASSYSGGLGENEQFF

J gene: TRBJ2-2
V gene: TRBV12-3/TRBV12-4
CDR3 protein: CASRGVGTEVGELFF

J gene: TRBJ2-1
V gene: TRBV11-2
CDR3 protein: CASSLGLAGHNEQFF

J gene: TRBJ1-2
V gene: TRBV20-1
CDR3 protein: CSAPTGRALGYTF

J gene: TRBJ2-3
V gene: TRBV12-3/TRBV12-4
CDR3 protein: CASTSNLGRGQADTQYF

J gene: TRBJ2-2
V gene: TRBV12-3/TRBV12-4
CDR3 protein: CASSPGLAGAAGELFF

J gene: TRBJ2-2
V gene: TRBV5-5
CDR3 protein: CASRPSGVNTGELFF

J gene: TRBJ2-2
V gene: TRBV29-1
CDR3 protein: CSVAGLAGNGELFF

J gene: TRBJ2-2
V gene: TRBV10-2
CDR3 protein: CASSGGGLGTGELFF

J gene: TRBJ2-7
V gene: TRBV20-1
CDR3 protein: CSAKIGARVGEQYF

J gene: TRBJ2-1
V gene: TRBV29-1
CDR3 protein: CSGPLPGGNEQFF

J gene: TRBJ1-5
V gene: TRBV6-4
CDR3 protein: CASSSGTGGPNQPQHF

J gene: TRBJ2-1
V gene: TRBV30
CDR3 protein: CAWRRIGWSLTYNEQFF

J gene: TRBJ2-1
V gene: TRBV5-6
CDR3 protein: CASAPGLVNNEQFF

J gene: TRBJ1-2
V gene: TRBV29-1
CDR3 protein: CSVRKTGPANYGYTF

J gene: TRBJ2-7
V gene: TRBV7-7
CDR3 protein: CASSPGTYYEQYF

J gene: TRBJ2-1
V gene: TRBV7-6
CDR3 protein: CASSLFGDSYNEQFF

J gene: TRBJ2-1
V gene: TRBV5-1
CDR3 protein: CASSLGQHLAGNEQFF

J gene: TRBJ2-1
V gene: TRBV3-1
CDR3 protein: CASSQGWTGVVSYNEQFF

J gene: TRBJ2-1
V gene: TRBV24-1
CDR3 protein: CATPGTVIISYNEQFF

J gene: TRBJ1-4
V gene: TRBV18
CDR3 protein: CASGTRVDEKLFF

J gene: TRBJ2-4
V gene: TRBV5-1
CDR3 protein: CARTGWTGAKNIQYF

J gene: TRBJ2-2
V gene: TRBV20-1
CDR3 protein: CSAKGQNRVGELFF

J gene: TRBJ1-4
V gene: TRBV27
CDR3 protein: CASSQVVNEKLFF

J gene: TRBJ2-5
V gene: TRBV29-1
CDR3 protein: CSVEPGLAGQETQYF

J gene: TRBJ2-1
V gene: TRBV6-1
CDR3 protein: CASSQPSTVEQFF

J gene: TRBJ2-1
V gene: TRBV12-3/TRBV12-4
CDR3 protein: CASTPLPNHEQFF

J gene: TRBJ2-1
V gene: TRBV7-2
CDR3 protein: CASSPLAGGIYNEQFF

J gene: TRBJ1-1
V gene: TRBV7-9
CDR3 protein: CASSPRTGRRLGTEAFF

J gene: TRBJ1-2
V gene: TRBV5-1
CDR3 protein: CASSQQGDLYGYTF

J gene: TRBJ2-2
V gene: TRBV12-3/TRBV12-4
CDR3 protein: CAEGEQRGGELFF

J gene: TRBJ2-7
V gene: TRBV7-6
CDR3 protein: CASSLGGAKQYF

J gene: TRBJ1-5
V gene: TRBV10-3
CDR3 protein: CAISVSGRNQPQHF

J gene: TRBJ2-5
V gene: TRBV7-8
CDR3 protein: CASSLGRPGVGETQYF

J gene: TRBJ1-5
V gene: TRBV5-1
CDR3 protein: CASSATGGEPQHF

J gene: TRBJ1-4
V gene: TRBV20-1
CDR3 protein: CSGQMGEKLFF

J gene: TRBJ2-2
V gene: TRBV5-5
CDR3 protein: CASSDTVHTNTGELFF

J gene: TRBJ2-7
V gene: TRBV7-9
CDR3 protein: CASSPHSGRNNEQYF

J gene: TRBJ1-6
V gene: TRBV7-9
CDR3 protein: CASSSGQGARNSPLHF

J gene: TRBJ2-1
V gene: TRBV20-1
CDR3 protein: CSAPGARNEQFF